This T cell receptor (beta chain) appears in the sequencing data of a study of long-term antiretroviral therapy in people with HIV (dated 2022 in TCRdb). Regarding the research as a whole: The earliest samples were collected roughly a decade before the 2015 WHO recommendation for immediate ART, at a time when ART was usually postponed until CD4 counts fell. Whether ART initiation and durable HIV suppression were associated with changes in peripheral blood TRB repertoire composition and diversity was tested in a retrospective serial study. A total of 150 to 200 cryopreserved PBMC samples were contributed to the cohort by 30 adults with confirmed HIV infection, with samples collected serially over a mean of approximately 6 years (range 1-12). Of the 30 to 35 participants with HIV, 10 to 11 were female. No cross-contamination during QIAcube processing was seen in test extractions of a monoclonal T-cell line run alongside 25 to 35 polyclonal samples.

The research as a whole found: Since PBMC availability was limited, sequencing covered only the TCR beta chain, with no alpha chain pairing. No data were available on ART adherence, viral resistance or therapy changes, limiting inferences about post-ART repertoire changes. Starting ART was linked to a significant rise in TRB diversity, yet even after long-term ART the diversity remained significantly lower than in transplant donor controls. At every time point, the repertoire was dominated by expanded TRB clones first identified before ART initiation, although this dominance fluctuated and, in many PLHIV, declined after ART. Because pre-ART samples had limited cell numbers, unsorted PBMC were profiled rather than sorted CD4+ and CD8+ T cells. Compared with controls, HIV repertoires had narrower CDR3 length ranges, and the network structure pointed to an antigen-experienced repertoire that shifted only slightly toward naive after ART. Samples dated from about 2004 to 2018, and the ART regimens used may be less effective than current ones.

Of note for this clone: The target of this receptor is not known. No base qualities exist here, and no much larger clone lies one base off it.

To be included, a participant needed at least one PBMC sample from before ART initiation plus at least two post-ART samples. Treatment was received in the United States of America by all participants with HIV. Cryopreserved samples of roughly 0.95-10 million PBMC were thawed and washed before DNA extraction. At the time of the earliest PBMC sample for each participant with HIV, ages ranged from roughly 20 to 54 years. PBMC samples were contributed by each participant from 1-4 timepoints before ART initiation and 2-8 timepoints after ART initiation, with a median of 7 samples. Serial HIV viral load, CD4+ T-cell count, ART history and demographic data were obtained for every participant. A Qiagen kit on a QIAcube was used to extract genomic DNA from unsorted PBMC, with samples processed in batches of 12. The immunoSEQ hsTCRB v3.0 assay was used at survey level resolution for TRB variable region sequencing. TRB sequencing targeted a depth of about 40,000-50,000 T-cell genomes per sample. TRB libraries were pooled and sequenced on an Illumina MiSeq using a v3 150-cycle kit. For the original study's pipeline: Repertoire analysis ran in R within a reproducible Nextflow workflow covering QC, data transformation and analysis. LymphoSeq2, an R package for exploring AIRR-Seq data, was used to implement the custom analyses. A few samples that yielded fewer than 5000 total TRB sequences were excluded, so that fewer than 200 HIV repertoires were analyzed. Among the 170 to 200 retained HIV repertoires, 59 were collected before ART initiation and 129 after ART initiation. Repertoires were downsampled to 5000 TRB nucleotide sequences, with summary statistics averaged over 100 downsampling iterations. TRB sequences were retained for analysis only if CDR3 regions of at least seven amino acids were present. Diversity was measured with a Shannon entropy-derived clonality score and the Gini coefficient. Repertoire networks linked the top 5000 CDR3 amino acid sequences whenever two sequences differed by an edit distance of one. Antigen specificity groups and MHC restriction were predicted for TRB CDR3 amino acid sequences with GLIPH2. CDR3 amino acid sequences were matched against VDJdb and McPAS-TCR to flag known CMV, EBV, HIV or tissue antigen associations. Pre-ART, post-ART and control groups were compared with Wilcoxon signed-rank tests and Holm-Bonferroni correction. The immuneACCESS repertoire file appears here via TCRdb, limited to in-frame rearrangements. These files lack a portion of the clones; in checked studies, under half of the deficit traces to unresolved V genes, and the cause of the others is not known. The DNA gave D and trimming, while V, J and clone size come from that table. The sample table lists over 15,000 clones, around nine tenths of them with a count of one. More than 9% of the sample rests with the top ten.

The sequence came from a man in his forties or fifties with HIV. The sequencing here drew on unsorted PBMCs, taken 0.5 years after starting antiretroviral therapy.

Read as DNA, the sequence is TGCGCCAGCAGCTTGGAGGAGGGGACTGGCGAGCAGTACTTC. Its protein reads: CASSLEEGTGEQYF. The chain uses TRBV5-1 and TRBJ2-7; the D segment could be TRBD2, given 6 matching bases. Based on the germline V gene, the CDR1 and CDR2 sequences are SGHRS and YFSETQ. V is cut by 0 bases and J by 6 bases, and the space between the germline ends is 13 bases. The CDR3 covers 14 residues, taking in both the cysteine and the phenylalanine. CDR3 DNA is the only sequence kept; it has 42 bases, read in frame from the first base.